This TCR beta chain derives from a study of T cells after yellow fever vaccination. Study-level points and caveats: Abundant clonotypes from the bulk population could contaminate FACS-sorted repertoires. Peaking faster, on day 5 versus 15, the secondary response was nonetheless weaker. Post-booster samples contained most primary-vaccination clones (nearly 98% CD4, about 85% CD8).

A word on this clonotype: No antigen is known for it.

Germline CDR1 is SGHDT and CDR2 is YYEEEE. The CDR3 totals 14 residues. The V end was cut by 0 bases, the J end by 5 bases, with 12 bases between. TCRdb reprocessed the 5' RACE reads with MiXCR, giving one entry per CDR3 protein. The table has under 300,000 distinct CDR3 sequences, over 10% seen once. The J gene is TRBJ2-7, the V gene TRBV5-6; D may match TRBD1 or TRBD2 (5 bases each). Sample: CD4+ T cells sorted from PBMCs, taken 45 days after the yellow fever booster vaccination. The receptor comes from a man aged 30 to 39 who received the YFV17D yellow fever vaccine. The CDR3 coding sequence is TGTGCCAGCAGCTTGGGACAGCGGACTCACGAGCAGTACTTC. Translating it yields CASSLGQRTHEQYF.